The source of this T cell receptor (beta chain) is a study of T cell responses to AZD1222 COVID-19 vaccine. Findings of the study overall: Vaccine-associated CD4 TCRs ranged over spike, dominating at 160-218 and 743-854. Breadth and depth of Spike-specific TCRs rose after two AZD1222 doses. Clonal diversity was possibly underestimated; the donors were predominantly white British and more often female. The study reported that nearly half of spike-specific TCRs target unmutated variant regions.

In the case of this clone: Its antigen is undetermined.

Using immunoSEQ multiplex PCR, the repertoire was profiled, and TCRdb retains in-frame clones only, with some absent. The sample carries 75,000 to 95,000 clones, 70% to 90% recorded once. The CDR3 runs 13 residues. Trimming took 6 bases from V and 0 from J, leaving 7 bases between them. CDR1 is MNHNY and CDR2 is SVGAGI in the germline V gene (reference sequence). The chain couples TRBV6-6 to TRBJ2-3; D might be TRBD2 (6 bases). This specimen was peripheral blood, taken on day 0 of AZD1222 vaccination. The sequence came from an adult in good health. CDR3 amino acids: CASRSGSTDTQYF. The CDR3 DNA sequence: TGTGCCAGCAGGAGCGGGAGCACAGATACGCAGTATTTT.